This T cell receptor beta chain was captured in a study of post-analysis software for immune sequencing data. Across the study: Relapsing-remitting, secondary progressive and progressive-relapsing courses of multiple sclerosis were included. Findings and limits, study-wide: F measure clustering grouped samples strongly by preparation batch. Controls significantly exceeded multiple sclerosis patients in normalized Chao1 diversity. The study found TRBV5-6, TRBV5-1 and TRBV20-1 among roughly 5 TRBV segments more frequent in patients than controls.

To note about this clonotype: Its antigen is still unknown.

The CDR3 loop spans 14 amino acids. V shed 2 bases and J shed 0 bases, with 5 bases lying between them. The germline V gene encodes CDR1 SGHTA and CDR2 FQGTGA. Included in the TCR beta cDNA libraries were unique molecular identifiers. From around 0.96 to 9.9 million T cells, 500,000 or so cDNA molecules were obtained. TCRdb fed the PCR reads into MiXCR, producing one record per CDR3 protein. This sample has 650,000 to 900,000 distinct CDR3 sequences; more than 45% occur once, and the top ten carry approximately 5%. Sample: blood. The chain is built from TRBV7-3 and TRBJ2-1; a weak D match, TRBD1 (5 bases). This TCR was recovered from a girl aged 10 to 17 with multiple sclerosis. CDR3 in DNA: TGTGCCAGCAGCTTAGACAGCTCCTACAATGAGCAGTTCTTC. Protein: CASSLDSSYNEQFF.